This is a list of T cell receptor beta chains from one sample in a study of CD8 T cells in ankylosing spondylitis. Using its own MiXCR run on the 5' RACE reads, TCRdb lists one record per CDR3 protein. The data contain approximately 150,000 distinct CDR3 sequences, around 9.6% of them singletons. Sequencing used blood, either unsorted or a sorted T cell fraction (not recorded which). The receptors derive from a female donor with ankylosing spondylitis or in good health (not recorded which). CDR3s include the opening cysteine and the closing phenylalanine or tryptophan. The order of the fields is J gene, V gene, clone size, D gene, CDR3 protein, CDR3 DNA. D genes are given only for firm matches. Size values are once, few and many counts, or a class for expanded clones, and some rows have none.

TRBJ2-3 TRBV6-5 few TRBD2 CASSYRASGSTDTQYF TGTGCCAGCAGTTACAGGGCTAGCGGTTCCACAGATACGCAGTATTTT
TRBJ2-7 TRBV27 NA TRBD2 CASSLSGGRSFYEQYF TGTGCCAGCAGTTTATCGGGCGGGAGGTCCTTCTACGAGCAGTACTTC
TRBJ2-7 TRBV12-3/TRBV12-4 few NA CASSPPGGLYEQYF TGTGCCAGCAGCCCCCCCGGGGGGCTCTACGAGCAGTACTTC
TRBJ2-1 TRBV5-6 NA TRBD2 CASSPRWTSGRDYNEQFF TGTGCCAGCAGCCCCCGGTGGACTAGCGGGAGGGATTACAATGAGCAGTTCTTC
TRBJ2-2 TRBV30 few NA CAWSMGNTGELFF TGTGCCTGGAGTATGGGTAACACCGGGGAGCTGTTTTTT
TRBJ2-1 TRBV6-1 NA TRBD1 CASSLARTGGNEQFF TGTGCCAGCAGCCTCGCCCGGACAGGGGGAAATGAGCAGTTCTTC
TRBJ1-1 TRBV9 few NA CASSVWGTEAFF TGTGCCAGCAGCGTATGGGGCACTGAAGCTTTCTTT
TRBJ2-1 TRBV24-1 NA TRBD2 CATSEAGGAYNEQFF TGTGCCACCAGTGAAGCGGGAGGGGCCTACAATGAGCAGTTCTTC
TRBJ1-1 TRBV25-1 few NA CASSVRYLQEAFF TGTGCCAGCAGTGTAAGATACCTACAGGAAGCTTTCTTT
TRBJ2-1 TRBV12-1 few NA CASSGLDRYATINNEQFF TGTGCCAGCAGCGGACTGGACCGATACGCGACGATTAACAATGAGCAGTTCTTC
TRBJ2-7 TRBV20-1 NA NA CSASSGVRYEQYF TGCAGTGCCTCATCGGGGGTACGCTACGAGCAGTACTTT